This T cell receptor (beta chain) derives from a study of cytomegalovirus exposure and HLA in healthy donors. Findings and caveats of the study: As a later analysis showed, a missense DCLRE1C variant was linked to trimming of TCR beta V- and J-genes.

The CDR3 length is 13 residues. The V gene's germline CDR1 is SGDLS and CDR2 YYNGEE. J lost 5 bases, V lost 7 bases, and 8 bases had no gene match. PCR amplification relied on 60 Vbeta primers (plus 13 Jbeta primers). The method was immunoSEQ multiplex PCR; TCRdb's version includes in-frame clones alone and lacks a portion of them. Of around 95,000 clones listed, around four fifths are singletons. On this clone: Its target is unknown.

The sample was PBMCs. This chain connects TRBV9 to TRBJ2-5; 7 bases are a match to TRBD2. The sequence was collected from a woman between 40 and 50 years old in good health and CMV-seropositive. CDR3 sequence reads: CASGWEGRETQYF. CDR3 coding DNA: TGTGCCAGCGGGTGGGAGGGGAGGGAGACCCAGTACTTC.